Listed below are T cell receptor beta chains from one sample, sequenced in a study of human T cells and chemical hapten exposure. TCRdb passed the RACE reads through MiXCR, listing each CDR3 protein once. The sample shows more than 85,000 distinct CDR3 sequences, 9% to 9.5% of them seen only once. This specimen was whole blood, taken in connection with sensitization to the hapten diphenylcyclopropenone (DPC). The receptors originated from a woman in her thirties or forties with alopecia areata. Some clones in this sample may be carry-over from other donors' samples. Both conserved end residues are part of each CDR3. The D gene is left open where the match is weak. The size entry is marked missing in some rows and otherwise reads once, few, many or a size class.

size: many; D: TRBD2; V: TRBV27; J: TRBJ2-3; DNA: TGTGCCAGCAGCGCCGGGACTAGCGGGGGCCTAGGCACAGATACGCAGTATTTT; CDR3: CASSAGTSGGLGTDTQYF
size: many; D: -; V: TRBV2; J: TRBJ2-7; DNA: TGTGCCAGCAGTCCCGCTCAGCTATATGAGCAGTACTTC; CDR3: CASSPAQLYEQYF
size: few; D: -; V: TRBV28; J: TRBJ1-5; DNA: TGTGCCAGCAACCCTCACCCGGGGGGAAGCAATCAGCCCCAGCATTTT; CDR3: CASNPHPGGSNQPQHF
size: -; D: -; V: TRBV6-5; J: TRBJ2-1; DNA: TGTGCCAGCACCCCTCCTAAGGCTAATGAGCAGTTCTTC; CDR3: CASTPPKANEQFF
size: many; D: TRBD1; V: TRBV20-1; J: TRBJ2-1; DNA: TGCAGTGCAGCAGGACAGGGAGGCAATGAGCAGTTCTTC; CDR3: CSAAGQGGNEQFF
size: -; D: -; V: TRBV19; J: TRBJ1-5; DNA: TGTGCCAGCAACACCGGGACGACAAAACCTAGCCTAAATCAGCCCCAGCATTTT; CDR3: CASNTGTTKPSLNQPQHF
size: -; D: TRBD2; V: TRBV20-1; J: TRBJ2-1; DNA: TGCAGTGCACGGGGACTAGCGGGGGGGCGCGATGAGCAGTTCTTC; CDR3: CSARGLAGGRDEQFF
size: -; D: -; V: TRBV21-1; J: TRBJ2-4; DNA: TGTGCCAGCAGCAAGACCAGGGCGGTGGCCAAAAACATTCAGTACTTC; CDR3: CASSKTRAVAKNIQYF
size: few; D: -; V: TRBV7-9; J: TRBJ2-4; DNA: TGTGCCAGCAGCTTAGATTACCGGTCGATTGGGGCCAAAAACATTCAGTACTTC; CDR3: CASSLDYRSIGAKNIQYF
size: few; D: TRBD1; V: TRBV2; J: TRBJ2-7; DNA: TGTGCCAGCAGCCGGGACAGGAGGTACGAGCAGTACTTC; CDR3: CASSRDRRYEQYF
size: few; D: -; V: TRBV6-6; J: TRBJ2-3; DNA: TGTGCCAGCAGCCCAATGAGAACTGTGGGGGGCAGCACAGATACGCAGTATTTT; CDR3: CASSPMRTVGGSTDTQYF
size: few; D: -; V: TRBV6-2/TRBV6-3; J: TRBJ2-7; DNA: TGTGCCAGCAGGGGCTTCGGGGGCCTCGAGCAGTACTTC; CDR3: CASRGFGGLEQYF
size: -; D: -; V: TRBV5-6; J: TRBJ2-3; DNA: TGTGCCAGCAGCCCTATTGGGGCAGATACGCAGTATTTT; CDR3: CASSPIGADTQYF
size: -; D: -; V: TRBV19; J: TRBJ1-2; DNA: TGTGCCAGTAGTATACAGCCGACCCTCTATGGCTACACCTTC; CDR3: CASSIQPTLYGYTF
size: few; D: -; V: TRBV7-2; J: TRBJ2-7; DNA: TGTGCCAGCAGCTTAGGCAGATCTCTCTCCTACGAGCAGTACTTC; CDR3: CASSLGRSLSYEQYF
size: many; D: -; V: TRBV5-4; J: TRBJ2-7; DNA: -; CDR3: CASSFGPGDYEQYF
size: few; D: -; V: TRBV29-1; J: TRBJ1-2; DNA: TGCAGCGTCGTAACGACAGGCTCGAGCTATGGCTACACCTTC; CDR3: CSVVTTGSSYGYTF
size: few; D: TRBD2; V: TRBV28; J: TRBJ2-7; DNA: TGTGCCAGCAGTTTAGGGCGGGGGTTACCCTACGAGCAGTACTTC; CDR3: CASSLGRGLPYEQYF
size: many; D: TRBD1; V: TRBV7-6; J: TRBJ2-3; DNA: TGTGCCAGCAGCTTTGCCGGGACAGGCACAGATACGCAGTATTTT; CDR3: CASSFAGTGTDTQYF
size: few; D: -; V: TRBV7-2; J: TRBJ1-1; DNA: TGTGCCAGCAGCTTAAGATTAGGGAACACTGAAGCTTTCTTT; CDR3: CASSLRLGNTEAFF
size: -; D: -; V: TRBV27; J: TRBJ1-5; DNA: TGTGCCAGCAGTTTATCTAGGGGAGGGAGCAATCAGCCCCAGCATTTT; CDR3: CASSLSRGGSNQPQHF
size: many; D: -; V: TRBV12-3/TRBV12-4; J: TRBJ2-1; DNA: TGTGCCAGCAGTTTAATGAGACAGACCAATGAGCAGTTCTTC; CDR3: CASSLMRQTNEQFF
size: many; D: -; V: TRBV5-1; J: TRBJ1-1; DNA: TGCGCCAGCAGCGCGACAGGTACGAACACTGAAGCTTTCTTT; CDR3: CASSATGTNTEAFF
size: many; D: TRBD2; V: TRBV19; J: TRBJ2-3; DNA: TGTGCCAGTAGTATTTCCGGGGGGGCCCCCCTGGGAGATACGCAGTATTTT; CDR3: CASSISGGAPLGDTQYF
size: many; D: TRBD2; V: TRBV5-4; J: TRBJ2-3; DNA: TGTGCCAGCAGATCGGGACTAGCGGGGCGACATACGCAGTATTTT; CDR3: CASRSGLAGRHTQYF
size: many; D: -; V: TRBV7-9; J: TRBJ2-4; DNA: TGTGCCAGCAGCCAGGTGGACATTCAGTACTTC; CDR3: CASSQVDIQYF
size: many; D: -; V: TRBV12-3/TRBV12-4; J: TRBJ2-7; DNA: TGTGCCAGCAGCCGTCTCTACGAGCAGTACTTC; CDR3: CASSRLYEQYF
size: many; D: -; V: TRBV19; J: TRBJ2-4; DNA: TGTGCCAGTGCAATTACCGGGACAACTGCCGACATTCAGTACTTC; CDR3: CASAITGTTADIQYF
size: few; D: -; V: TRBV15; J: TRBJ2-7; DNA: TGTGCCACCAGCAGAGATCTTGAGGAATACGAGCAGTACTTC; CDR3: CATSRDLEEYEQYF
size: many; D: TRBD1; V: TRBV11-2; J: TRBJ1-6; DNA: TGTGCCAGCAGCTTAGTGGGACAGGGGATCCCCCTCCACTTT; CDR3: CASSLVGQGIPLHF
size: many; D: -; V: TRBV5-6; J: TRBJ2-3; DNA: TGTGCCAGCAGCTTAGGGCAGCCAGCAGATACGCAGTATTTT; CDR3: CASSLGQPADTQYF
size: many; D: TRBD1; V: TRBV3-1; J: TRBJ2-1; DNA: TGTGCCAGCAGCCACCCGGGGGGGGACAGGGGAAACAATGAGCAGTTCTTC; CDR3: CASSHPGGDRGNNEQFF
size: -; D: -; V: TRBV5-1; J: TRBJ2-3; DNA: TGCGCCAGCAGGGACTCCGAGGATACGCAGTATTTT; CDR3: CASRDSEDTQYF
size: few; D: -; V: TRBV5-5; J: TRBJ1-1; DNA: TGTGCCAGCAGCCCGTACCTCCTGGACACTGAAGCTTTCTTT; CDR3: CASSPYLLDTEAFF
size: many; D: TRBD1; V: TRBV27; J: TRBJ2-7; DNA: TGTGCCAGCAGTTTATCCGCGACAGGGTGGGAGCAGTACTTC; CDR3: CASSLSATGWEQYF
size: -; D: TRBD1; V: TRBV5-1; J: TRBJ2-5; DNA: TGCGCCAGCAGCTTGGAGGGACAGGGGTACGAGACCCAGTACTTC; CDR3: CASSLEGQGYETQYF
size: few; D: -; V: TRBV7-3; J: TRBJ2-3; DNA: TGTGCCAGCAGCCTATCGGGGGCCGGAGATACGCAGTATTTT; CDR3: CASSLSGAGDTQYF
size: many; D: -; V: TRBV20-1; J: TRBJ1-2; DNA: TGCAGATCCTCTACTATAACAGGCGGCAATGGCTACACCTTC; CDR3: CRSSTITGGNGYTF
size: many; D: TRBD1; V: TRBV30; J: TRBJ1-3; DNA: TGTGCCTGGGGGACAGGGGCTGGAAACACCATATATTTT; CDR3: CAWGTGAGNTIYF
size: few; D: -; V: TRBV27; J: TRBJ2-3; DNA: TGTGCCAGCAGTTCGTGGAATACGCAGTATTTT; CDR3: CASSSWNTQYF
size: few; D: -; V: TRBV20-1; J: TRBJ2-5; DNA: TGCAGTGCTAGGGTCCCAGCGGGGGACAGTGAGACCCAGTACTTC; CDR3: CSARVPAGDSETQYF
size: -; D: -; V: TRBV11-2; J: TRBJ1-2; DNA: TGTGCCAGCAGCCCGACGGTCTCTAACTATGGCTACACCTTC; CDR3: CASSPTVSNYGYTF
size: -; D: TRBD1; V: TRBV5-1; J: TRBJ2-3; DNA: TGCGCCAGCAGCTGGGGACAGCCCGACCCTAGAACAGATACGCAGTATTTT; CDR3: CASSWGQPDPRTDTQYF
size: many; D: -; V: TRBV18; J: TRBJ1-1; DNA: TGTGCCAGCTCAATGAGTTCGAGGCTCATGAACACTGAAGCTTTCTTT; CDR3: CASSMSSRLMNTEAFF
size: -; D: TRBD1; V: TRBV6-2/TRBV6-3; J: TRBJ2-2; DNA: TGTGCCAGCAGTGCTAGGACAGGGGGCTACACCGGGGAGCTGTTTTTT; CDR3: CASSARTGGYTGELFF
size: few; D: -; V: TRBV11-2; J: TRBJ2-3; DNA: TGTGCCAGCAGAGGTAGTCTCCCCGGGACGGTGAGCACAGATACGCAGTATTTT; CDR3: CASRGSLPGTVSTDTQYF
size: many; D: -; V: TRBV18; J: TRBJ2-5; DNA: TGTGCCAGCTCACCCCGTAATAAAGAGACCCAGTACTTC; CDR3: CASSPRNKETQYF
size: -; D: -; V: TRBV6-2/TRBV6-3; J: TRBJ2-2; DNA: TGTGCCAGCAGTTACCCGGGGCCCACCGGGGAGCTGTTTTTT; CDR3: CASSYPGPTGELFF
size: -; D: TRBD1; V: TRBV5-6; J: TRBJ2-1; DNA: TGTGCCAGCAGCTTCCGGGGACAGGGGGATTCTTACAATGAGCAGTTCTTC; CDR3: CASSFRGQGDSYNEQFF
size: few; D: -; V: TRBV6-5; J: TRBJ2-3; DNA: TGTGCCAGCAGTTACTTTGATAGCACAGATACGCAGTATTTT; CDR3: CASSYFDSTDTQYF
size: -; D: -; V: TRBV29-1; J: TRBJ1-3; DNA: TGCAGCGTTGATTCCGGAAACACCATATATTTT; CDR3: CSVDSGNTIYF
size: few; D: -; V: TRBV7-3; J: TRBJ1-1; DNA: TGTGCCAGCAGCTATCACATGAACACTGAAGCTTTCTTT; CDR3: CASSYHMNTEAFF
size: -; D: -; V: TRBV6-2/TRBV6-3; J: TRBJ2-5; DNA: TGTGCCAGCAGTCCATCGGGGGAGCAAGAGACCCAGTACTTC; CDR3: CASSPSGEQETQYF
size: few; D: TRBD1; V: TRBV18; J: TRBJ1-5; DNA: TGTGCCAGCTCACCTGCGATGACAGGGGGTCAGCCCCAGCATTTT; CDR3: CASSPAMTGGQPQHF
size: many; D: -; V: TRBV5-5; J: TRBJ1-2; DNA: TGTGCCAGCAGCCCGCCCCCTAACAGGGTCGCGGATGGCTACACCTTC; CDR3: CASSPPPNRVADGYTF